Sequencing of this T cell receptor beta chain was carried out in a study of persistence of HIV-infected CD4 T cells (dated by TCRdb to about 2020). At the level of the whole study: Participants had been on suppressive ART for a median of roughly eight years. The clonality of all cells in each sorted population was measured by TCRbeta sequencing, and the clonality of infected cells was measured by proviral sequencing. The study isolated CMV- and HIV-1 Gag-responding CD4+ T cells from ART-treated individuals to examine antigen-driven clonal expansion of HIV-1-infected cells. Peripheral blood samples of up to 180 mL were obtained at multiple time points, with the exception of two participants, for whom leukapheresis was performed at a single time point. For the TCR cluster analysis across participants, about 8 participants were included for CMV and more than five participants for Gag.

In light of the paper, this sample's treatment or condition label describes: suppressive antiretroviral therapy. A pool of overlapping HIV-1 Gag 15-mer peptides, at around 1 ug per peptide per mL, was used to stimulate the cells. Sorting of responding CD4+ T cells was based on upregulation of both CD40 ligand and CD69. HIV-1-infected adults in whom suppressive ART had been started during chronic infection were enrolled as participants. For at least 4 years, the participants' plasma HIV-1 RNA had been undetectable, below 50 copies/mL. To be included, a participant needed positive CMV serology and a CD4+ T cell count above 400 cells/uL. Before stimulation, PBMCs were isolated using density centrifugation and then depleted of CD8+ T cells. For approximately 18 hours, the CD8-depleted PBMCs were stimulated with anti-CD28/CD49d costimulation, a CD40-blocking antibody, and enfuvirtide to prevent new infections. Sorting was done on either a Beckman Coulter MoFlo Legacy or an XDP sorter, and propidium iodide was used to exclude dead cells. Genomic DNA was extracted with the QIAamp DNA Mini Kit for samples above one million cells, otherwise with the Quick-DNA Microprep Kit.

Broader findings and caveats from the paper: TCRbeta richness in CMV- and Gag-responding cells was significantly lower than in anti-CD3/anti-CD28-responding cells; CMV-responding cells had higher oligoclonality than CD3/CD28-stimulated and Gag-responding cells. Bulk TCR analyses could not be restricted to the rare CMV-responding cells that actually carried HIV-1 proviruses. A correlation was observed between TCR oligoclonality and proviral oligoclonality within the same sorted populations. Antigen-responding cells were enriched for expanded CDR3beta sequences that were degenerate, which suggests that CD4+ responses to CMV and Gag underwent convergent selection. Only a small number of individuals took part in the study, and the range of antigens tested was limited.

CDR1 and CDR2, per the germline V gene, are MGHDK and SYGVNS. The CDR3 contains 18 residues, cysteine and phenylalanine counted. The only DNA kept is the CDR3, 54 bases in frame from the first base. V lost 5 bases and J lost 4 bases, and the count of bases not matched to a germline gene is 18. A word on this clone: Its antigen is not yet known. No clone much larger than this one lies a single base away; base qualities are absent.

The immunoSEQ hsTCRB assay version 4 in survey mode was used to sequence TCRbeta repertoires from genomic DNA. Genomic DNA was diluted to about 9 ng/uL, and up to roughly 1 ug per sample was used for TCRbeta sequencing. Concerning the study's data processing: ImmunoSeq Analyzer 3.0 was used for analysis of TCRbeta data, and diversity was computed on productive nucleotide rearrangements. Lower-bound TCR diversity was estimated with the improved Chao index, and clonality with the Gini coefficient using the Immunarch R package. Nucleotide rearrangements that differed but encoded the same CDR3beta amino acid sequence were counted as separate clonotypes. Differential abundance analysis found TCRbeta sequences that were significantly enriched in antigen-responding cells compared with anti-CD3/anti-CD28-activated cells. TCRs were clustered by predicted peptide-MHC specificity with GLIPH2, both within individual participants and across merged participant data sets. TCRdb obtained this table from immuneACCESS and retained in-frame rearrangements with V and J assigned. These tables miss some clones; where compared with another copy, unresolved V genes account for less than half of the shortfall, and the remainder is unexplained. That table supplies the V and J calls and clone size; D and trimming were determined from the DNA. The table for this sample lists some 13,000 clones; under 70% of them were counted only once. Less than 8.5% of the sample is taken by the ten largest.

The chain is assembled from TRBV25-1 and TRBJ2-7, and 9 bases in between align with TRBD1. This receptor was obtained from an adult man with HIV who was CMV-seropositive. The specimen comprised CD4+ T cells sorted from PBMCs after approximately 18-hour stimulation, sampled from a patient who received antiretroviral therapy. This specimen's cell subset or site label, per the study, means: CD40L+CD69+ CD4 T cells responding to HIV-1 Gag peptides. The CDR3 in this case is CASSPGTGHSQKGYEQYF. In nucleotides, the sequence is TGTGCCAGCAGTCCCGGGACAGGGCACTCCCAGAAGGGTTACGAGCAGTACTTC.